Below, 12 T cell receptor beta chains from the same sample are listed, as sequenced in a study of CD8 T cells in ankylosing spondylitis. TCRdb re-analysed the 5' RACE reads in MiXCR, keeping a single row per CDR3 protein. The table lists around 250,000 distinct CDR3 sequences, roughly 32% of them singletons. The sample consisted of blood, either unsorted or a sorted T cell fraction (not recorded which). The receptors derive from a male donor with ankylosing spondylitis or in good health (not recorded which).

There are many counts of this clonotype. The chain couples TRBV27 to TRBJ2-5; 7 bases agree with TRBD1. After removal of 4 bases from V and 1 base from J, the junction contained 3 bases not matched to a gene. This CDR3 spans 14 amino acids. Per the germline V gene, CDR1 is MNHEY and CDR2 is SMNVEV (reference sequence). CDR3 bases: TGTGCCAGCAGTTGGGACAGATCCCAAGAGACCCAGTACTTC. This gives the protein CASSWDRSQETQYF.

At least ten counts were recorded for this clonotype. The V call is TRBV6-4, the J call TRBJ2-1; D is perhaps TRBD1 (5 bases). CDR1 MRHNA and CDR2 SNTAGT come from the germline V gene. Between the trimmed V and J ends, which lost 3 bases and 6 bases, there was a span of 12 bases. The CDR3 is 14 residues long. The CDR3 loop reads CASSEGDSSNEQFF. The CDR3 region has the DNA TGTGCCAGCAGTGAGGGTGACAGTAGCAATGAGCAGTTCTTC.

V usage is TRBV6-1 and J usage is TRBJ1-5, with 12 bases lining up with TRBD1. Germline V CDR1 and CDR2: MNHNS, SASEGT. The J segment lost 7 bases and the V segment lost 6 bases, leaving 7 bases of the junction unmatched. The CDR3 is 15 residues long. CDR3 sequence reads: CASRGTGGGGQPQHF. The CDR3, as DNA: TGTGCCAGCAGGGGGACAGGGGGCGGGGGGCAGCCCCAGCATTTT.

This sequence joins TRBV12-3 or TRBV12-4 and TRBJ1-1, with a possible D match to TRBD1 (6 bases). CDR3 length: 12 amino acids. Trimming left V 3 bases short and J 11 bases short, with 13 bases between. The CDR3 loop is CASSFGRGTAFF. DNA of the CDR3: TGTGCCAGCAGTTTCGGAAGGGGGACGGCTTTCTTT.

The V and J genes are TRBV10-2 and TRBJ2-1; the match to TRBD2 covers 8 bases. CDR3 size: 15 residues. J was trimmed by 10 bases and V by 3 bases; bases with no gene match: 11. Germline V lookup: CDR1 WSHSY, CDR2 SAAADI. The CDR3 is CASSDGSGLVPEQFF. CDR3 DNA: TGCGCCAGCAGTGATGGATCGGGACTAGTACCCGAGCAGTTCTTC.

This clonotype has more than one count but fewer than ten. This chain links TRBV7-6 with TRBJ2-7, with D possibly TRBD2 on 6 matching bases. The V and J ends lost 0 bases and 4 bases respectively, with 16 bases between them. From germline, CDR1 is SGHVS and CDR2 FNYEAQ. The CDR3 contains 16 residues. The CDR3 DNA reads as TGTGCCAGCAGCTTAGCGGGTAGGAGGGGAGAATACGAGCAGTACTTC. Protein product: CASSLAGRRGEYEQYF.

The CDR3 region has the DNA TGCAGTGCTAGAGACAGCTTTAATAGCAATCAGCCCCAGCATTTT. Translation gives CSARDSFNSNQPQHF. The chain combines TRBV20-1 with TRBJ1-5; D is unclear. V lost 0 bases, J lost 0 bases, and 9 bases lay in between. Germline CDR1 is DFQATT and CDR2 is SNEGSKA (reference sequence). This CDR3 contains 15 residues.

The chain employs TRBV29-1 and TRBJ2-1; 16 bases line up with TRBD2. V lost 8 bases to trimming and J lost 0 bases; unmatched junction nucleotides: 7. The CDR3 consists of 17 residues. Germline loops: CDR1 SQVTM, CDR2 ANQGSEA. The CDR3 DNA reads as TGCAGCTGCCCGGGACTAGCGGGGGGGAGCTCCTACAATGAGCAGTTCTTC. It encodes CSCPGLAGGSSYNEQFF.

The table lists this clonotype with many counts. This rearrangement joins TRBV20-1 to TRBJ2-1; 10 bases agree with TRBD2. The CDR3 is made up of 12 amino acids. Germline values: CDR1 DFQATT, CDR2 SNEGSKA (reference sequence). The CDR3, as DNA: TGCAGAACTAGCGGGGAATACAATGAGCAGTTCTTC. As protein: CRTSGEYNEQFF.

V gene TRBV7-2 combines with J gene TRBJ2-7; D may match TRBD1 or TRBD2 (5 bases each). V was cut by 3 bases and J by 4 bases, with 13 bases left in between. The CDR3 is made up of 14 amino acids. CDR1 SGHTA and CDR2 FQGNSA come from the germline V gene. The CDR3 loop reads CASSLVGTEYEQYF. The CDR3 bases are TGTGCCAGCAGCTTGGTGGGGACCGAGTACGAGCAGTACTTC.

This clonotype has more than one count but fewer than ten. V is TRBV12-3 or TRBV12-4 and J is TRBJ1-5; D gene uncertain. CDR3 length: 16 amino acids. V was pared by 6 bases and J by 0 bases, with 15 bases between. In nucleotides, the CDR3 is TGTGCCAGCAGCACTCATTACGTGGCTAGCAATCAGCCCCAGCATTTT. Protein product: CASSTHYVASNQPQHF.

This clonotype was seen more than once but under ten times. This sequence joins TRBV20-1 and TRBJ1-2, with D possibly being TRBD1 (5 bases). The length of the CDR3 is 12 residues. The V end was cut by 1 base, the J end by 4 bases, with 7 bases between. Germline loops: CDR1 DFQATT, CDR2 SNEGSKA (reference sequence). The CDR3 bases are TGCAGTGCTAGAGGGGACCCCTATGGCTACACCTTC. It specifies CSARGDPYGYTF.